Below are 3 T cell receptor beta chains sequenced from a single sample in a study of Ad26.COV2.S vaccination and SARS-CoV-2 variants. Treatment of the sample: over 15 received Ad26.COV2.S at low or high dose, single or two shots; roughly five received placebo; per-sample allocation not given. Samples analyzed were those drawn on day 63 after the first vaccine or placebo injection. The method was immunoSEQ multiplex PCR; TCRdb's version includes in-frame clones alone and lacks a portion of them. The data contain more than 300,000 clones, approximately 80% of them singletons. Sequencing used peripheral blood, obtained in a trial of Ad26.COV2.S vaccine versus placebo. Every receptor here comes from a person between 18 and 59 years old who received the Ad26.COV2.S COVID-19 vaccine or a placebo.

The CDR3, as DNA: TGCGCCAGCAGCAACGGACTAGCGGGGGGTTCGGAGCAGTACTTC. It codes for CASSNGLAGGSEQYF. The rearrangement uses TRBV5-1 and TRBJ2-7, with 14 bases aligning to TRBD2. This CDR3 is 15 amino acids long. V shed 4 bases, J shed 7 bases, and the junction held 7 bases outside the gene matches. CDR1 and CDR2 (germline): SGHRS, YFSETQ.

This chain joins TRBV12-3 or TRBV12-4 and TRBJ2-3; D remains unclear. The CDR3 spans 12 residues. The germline V and J ends were trimmed by 5 bases and 11 bases, with 14 bases remaining between them. CDR3 region: CASSPRIEKQYF. CDR3 nucleotide sequence: TGTGCCAGCAGTCCCCGGATCGAGAAGCAGTATTTT.

The rearrangement uses TRBV4-1 and TRBJ2-5, with D possibly called TRBD1 or TRBD2 (5 bases each). CDR3 size: 17 residues. Germline values: CDR1 MGHRA, CDR2 YSYEKL. Trimming shortened V by 4 bases and J by 5 bases, and 23 bases separated the two germline ends. DNA of the CDR3: TGCGCCAGCAGCCCGCGTCGCCCACGGGGCGCCGGGGAGACCCAGTACTTC. Its translation is CASSPRRPRGAGETQYF.